The subject of this entry is one TCR beta chain. In the study's own analysis: Nucleated cell number was recorded as an estimate derived from reference gene primer amplification. Profiling relied on immunoSEQ multiplex PCR, and the TCRdb table lists in-frame clones only, not all of them. The V and J calls and the clone size are those of that table, but D and trimming were determined from the DNA. Found here are a few hundred thousand clones, approximately 85% of them singletons; the top ten hold approximately 7.6%. These data come from a study of blood T cell repertoires in COVID-19. As for the study in general: Sites in the United States, Italy and Spain provided acute and convalescent COVID-19 samples. T cells, B-cell-depleted T cells, or PBMCs supplied cDNA or gDNA.

V was clipped by 1 base and J by 7 bases, with 18 bases between them. From germline, CDR1 is SGHTS and CDR2 YDEGEE. This CDR3 region has 16 residues. The chain recombines TRBV5-8 with TRBJ2-4, with D tentatively TRBD2 (6 bases). The source is a human donor in a cohort sampled during active COVID-19. Sequencing was done on a sample of peripheral blood. The CDR3 bases are TGTGCCAGCAGCTTGCCGGGACTCTTAGATGTTAACATTCAGTACTTC. Protein sequence: CASSLPGLLDVNIQYF.